This T cell receptor (beta chain) was captured by sequencing in a study of blood T cells in healthy people across ages. Study at large: Template switching recovered approximately one barcoded beta molecule for every two T cells.

The sample holds a few counts of this clonotype. Trimming shortened V by 0 bases and J by 6 bases, and 16 bases separated the two germline ends. CDR1 LGHNA and CDR2 YNFKEQ come from the germline V gene. The CDR3 sequence is 16 residues long. A J-beta primer mix and a sample-barcoded 5' primer were used in a second PCR of about 7 to 12 cycles. TCRdb passed the 5' RACE reads through MiXCR, listing each CDR3 protein once. There are about 640,000 distinct CDR3 sequences in the sample; roughly 31% occur only once, and approximately 15% lies in the top ten. The sequencing input was blood. The sequence derives from a woman of 80 years or more in good health. The chain combines TRBV4-2 with TRBJ2-3, with D maybe TRBD2 (7 bases). The CDR3 region is CASSQEPRGAGDTQYF. The CDR3 DNA reads TGTGCCAGCAGCCAAGAACCACGGGGGGCGGGGGATACGCAGTATTTT.